A single sample is the source of the 3 T cell receptor beta chains below, sequenced in a study of shared clonotypes between healthy human individuals. Sequencing used immunoSEQ multiplex PCR; TCRdb keeps in-frame clones, though not all of them. The sample carries over 2 million clones, around 93% recorded once. The sequenced sample was naive CD4+ T cells from PBMCs. Subset given: CD45RA+ positively selected. All receptors come from a man aged 18 to 30 in good health. Some clones in this sample may be carry-over from other donors' samples.

The V call is TRBV7-3, the J call TRBJ1-1; D not certain. The V and J ends lost 3 bases and 0 bases respectively, with 5 bases between them. The CDR3 extends over 13 amino acids. The germline V gene encodes CDR1 SGHTA and CDR2 FQGTGA. CDR3 bases: TGTGCCAGCAGCTTCGCCCTGAACACTGAAGCTTTCTTT. This sequence encodes CASSFALNTEAFF.

The chain employs TRBV28 and TRBJ2-7, with a tentative D call TRBD2 (5 bases). Germline CDR1 MDHEN, CDR2 SYDVKM. V gave up 7 bases and J gave up 6 bases, with 13 bases separating them. The length of the CDR3 is 12 residues. In DNA form, the CDR3 reads TGTGCCAGCATCGGGGTTTTCAGCGAGCAGTACTTC. It translates to CASIGVFSEQYF.

V and J are TRBV5-5 and TRBJ2-7; D remains unclear. The CDR3 sequence is 15 residues long. V lost 2 bases, J lost 0 bases, and 12 bases lay in between. Germline loops: CDR1 SGHKS, CDR2 YYEKEE (reference sequence). The CDR3 loop reads CASSFQLRSSYEQYF. CDR3 DNA sequence: TGTGCCAGCAGCTTTCAGCTAAGGAGCTCCTACGAGCAGTACTTC.